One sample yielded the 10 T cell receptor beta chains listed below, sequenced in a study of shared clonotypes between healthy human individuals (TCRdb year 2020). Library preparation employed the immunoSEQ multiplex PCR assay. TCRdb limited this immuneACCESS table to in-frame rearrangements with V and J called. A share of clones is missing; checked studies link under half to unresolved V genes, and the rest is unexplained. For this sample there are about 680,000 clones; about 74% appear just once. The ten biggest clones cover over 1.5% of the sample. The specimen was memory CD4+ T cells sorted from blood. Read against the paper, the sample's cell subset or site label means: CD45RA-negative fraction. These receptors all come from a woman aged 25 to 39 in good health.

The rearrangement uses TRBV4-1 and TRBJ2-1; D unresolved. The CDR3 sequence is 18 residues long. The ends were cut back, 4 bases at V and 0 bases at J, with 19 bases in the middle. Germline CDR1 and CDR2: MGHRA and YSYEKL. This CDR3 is CASSPLPAVKSSYNEQFF. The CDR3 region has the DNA TGCGCCAGCAGCCCCCTCCCCGCGGTTAAGAGCTCCTACAATGAGCAGTTCTTC.

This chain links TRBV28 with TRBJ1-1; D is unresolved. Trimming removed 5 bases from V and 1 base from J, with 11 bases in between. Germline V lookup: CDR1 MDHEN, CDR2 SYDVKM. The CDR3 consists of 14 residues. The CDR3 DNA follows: TGTGCCAGCAGTCCACACGCCAGGAACACTGAAGCTTTCTTT. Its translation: CASSPHARNTEAFF.

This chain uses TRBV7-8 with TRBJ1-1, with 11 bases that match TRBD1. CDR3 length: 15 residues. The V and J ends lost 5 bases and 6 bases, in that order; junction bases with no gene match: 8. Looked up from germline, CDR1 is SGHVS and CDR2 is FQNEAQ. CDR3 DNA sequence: TGTGCCAGCAGCCCGGGACAGGGGGTTACTCCTGAAGCTTTCTTT. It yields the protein CASSPGQGVTPEAFF.

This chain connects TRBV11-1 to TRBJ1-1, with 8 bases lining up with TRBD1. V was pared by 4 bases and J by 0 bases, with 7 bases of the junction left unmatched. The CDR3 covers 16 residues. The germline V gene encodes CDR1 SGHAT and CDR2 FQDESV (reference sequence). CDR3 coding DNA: TGTGCCAGCAGCTGGGGGACAGGCTTAATGAACACTGAAGCTTTCTTT. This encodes CASSWGTGLMNTEAFF. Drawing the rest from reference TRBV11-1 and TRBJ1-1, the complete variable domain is EAEVAQSPRYKITEKSQAVAFWCDPISGHATLYWYRQILGQGPELLVQFQDESVVDDSQLPKDRFSAERLKGVDSTLKIQPAELGDSAMYLCASSWGTGLMNTEAFFGQGTRLTVV.

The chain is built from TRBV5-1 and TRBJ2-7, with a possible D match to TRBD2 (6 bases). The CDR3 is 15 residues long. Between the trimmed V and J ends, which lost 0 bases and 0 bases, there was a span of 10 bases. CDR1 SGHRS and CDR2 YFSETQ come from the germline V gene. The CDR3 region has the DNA TGCGCCAGCAGCTTGGAGGCGGGACCCTCCTACGAGCAGTACTTC. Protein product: CASSLEAGPSYEQYF.

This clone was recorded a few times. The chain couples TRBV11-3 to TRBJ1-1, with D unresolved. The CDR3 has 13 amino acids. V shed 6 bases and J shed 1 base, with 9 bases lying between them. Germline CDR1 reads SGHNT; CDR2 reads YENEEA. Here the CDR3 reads CASSRDSNTEAFF. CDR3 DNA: TGTGCCAGCAGTCGTGATTCGAACACTGAAGCTTTCTTT.

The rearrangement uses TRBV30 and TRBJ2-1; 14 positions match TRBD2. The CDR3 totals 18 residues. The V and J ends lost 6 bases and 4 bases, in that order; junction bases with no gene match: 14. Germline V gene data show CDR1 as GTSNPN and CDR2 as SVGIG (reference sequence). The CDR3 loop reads CACTAGTSGRGTYNEQFF. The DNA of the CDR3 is TGTGCCTGTACTGCCGGGACTAGCGGGAGAGGTACGTACAATGAGCAGTTCTTC.

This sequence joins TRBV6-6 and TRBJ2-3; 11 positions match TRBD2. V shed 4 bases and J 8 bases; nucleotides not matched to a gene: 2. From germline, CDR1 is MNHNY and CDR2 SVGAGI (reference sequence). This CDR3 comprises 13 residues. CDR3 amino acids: CASSSGTSGTQYF. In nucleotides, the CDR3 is TGTGCCAGCAGTTCGGGGACTAGCGGTACGCAGTATTTT.

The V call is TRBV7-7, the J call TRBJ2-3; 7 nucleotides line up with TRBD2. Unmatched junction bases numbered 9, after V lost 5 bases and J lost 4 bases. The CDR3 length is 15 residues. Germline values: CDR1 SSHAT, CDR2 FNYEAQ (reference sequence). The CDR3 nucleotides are TGTGCCAGCAGCCCACGGGGGGTCAGGGCAGATACGCAGTATTTT. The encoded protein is CASSPRGVRADTQYF.

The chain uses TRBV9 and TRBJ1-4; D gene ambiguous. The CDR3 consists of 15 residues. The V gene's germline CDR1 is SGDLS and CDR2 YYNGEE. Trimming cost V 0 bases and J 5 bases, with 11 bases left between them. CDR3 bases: TGTGCCAGCAGCGTAGAGCCCTCGCGAAATGAAAAACTGTTTTTT. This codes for CASSVEPSRNEKLFF.